The 25 T cell receptor beta chains in this list originate from one sample, sequenced in a study of technical replicates of blood from a few donors. Data came from immunoSEQ multiplex PCR; TCRdb stores just in-frame clones and leaves some out. This table has approximately 14,000 clones, nearly 80% appearing once. Sequenced: PBMCs. All receptors come from a human donor in good health.

This clone showed up just a few times. The chain carries TRBV19 and TRBJ1-1; 7 positions match TRBD1. The germline gives CDR1 LNHDA, CDR2 SQIVND (reference sequence). The CDR3 loop spans 14 amino acids. The junction had 6 bases not matched to a gene; V was cut back by 4 bases and J by 4 bases. The CDR3 region has the DNA TGTGCCAGTAGTAGGCAGTCAGGGGGCACTGAAGCTTTCTTT. This sequence encodes CASSRQSGGTEAFF. Based on the CDR3 plus reference TRBV19 and TRBJ1-1, the full variable domain is DGGITQSPKYLFRKEGQNVTLSCEQNLNHDAMYWYRQDPGQGLRLIYYSQIVNDFQKGDIAEGYSVSREKKESFPLTVTSAQKNPTAFYLCASSRQSGGTEAFFGQGTRLTVV.

The chain couples TRBV5-4 to TRBJ1-2; TRBD1 might be the D (5 bases). V was trimmed by 3 bases and J by 2 bases, leaving 8 bases between them. Germline V gives CDR1 SGHNT, CDR2 YYREEE (reference sequence). There are 13 residues in the CDR3. For the CDR3, the DNA is TGTGCCAGCAGCTCTGACAGCAACTATGGCTACACCTTC. This codes for CASSSDSNYGYTF.

This clone came up a few times. This rearrangement joins TRBV19 to TRBJ2-1; 11 bases are shared with TRBD2. The CDR3 consists of 14 residues. Germline CDR1 reads LNHDA; CDR2 reads SQIVND (reference sequence). V lost 7 bases to trimming and J lost 6 bases; unmatched junction nucleotides: 5. The CDR3 is CASNSGRALNEQFF. CDR3 DNA sequence: TGTGCCAGTAATAGCGGGAGGGCCCTCAATGAGCAGTTCTTC.

This clone was found a few times. The chain links TRBV6-1 to TRBJ2-1; 7 bases fit TRBD1. Germline V CDR1 and CDR2: MNHNS, SASEGT. The CDR3 contains 14 residues. V was clipped by 6 bases and J by 5 bases; unmatched bases: 7. The CDR3 DNA follows: TGTGCCAGCAGGAGACAGGGTTCCCACAATGAGCAGTTCTTC. Its translation: CASRRQGSHNEQFF.

The gene calls are TRBV7-2 and TRBJ2-2; a possible D gene is TRBD1 (5 bases). Trimming took 1 base from V and 3 from J, leaving 9 bases between them. Looked up from germline, CDR1 is SGHTA and CDR2 is FQGNSA. The CDR3 length is 15 residues. This CDR3 is CASSLGGRDTGELFF. CDR3 sequence (DNA): TGTGCCAGCAGCTTAGGAGGCAGGGACACCGGGGAGCTGTTTTTT. The full variable domain, in which reference TRBV7-2 and TRBJ2-2 provide the parts outside the CDR3, is GAGVSQSPSNKVTEKGKDVELRCDPISGHTALYWYRQSLGQGLEFLIYFQGNSAPDKSGLPSDRFSAERTGGSVSTLTIQRTQQEDSAVYLCASSLGGRDTGELFFGEGSRLTVL.

This clone was recorded a few times. The chain combines TRBV11-3 with TRBJ2-1; 10 nucleotides match TRBD2. The CDR3 length is 17 residues. Unmatched junction bases numbered 12, after V lost 5 bases and J lost 5 bases. Germline lookup yields CDR1 SGHNT and CDR2 YENEEA. Written as DNA, the CDR3 is TGTGCCAGCAGCCTTACTAAGACTAGCGGGCTCAACAATGAGCAGTTCTTC. It specifies CASSLTKTSGLNNEQFF.

This rearrangement joins TRBV7-3 to TRBJ2-3; 12 nucleotides agree with TRBD2. Per the germline V gene, CDR1 is SGHTA and CDR2 is FQGTGA. This CDR3 is 15 amino acids long. V gave up 5 bases and J gave up 5 bases; unmatched junction bases: 5. CDR3 coding DNA: TGTGCCAGCAGCCTCGGACTAGCGGGATTAGATACGCAGTATTTT. This codes for CASSLGLAGLDTQYF.

This clone has only one observation. This rearrangement joins TRBV6-4 to TRBJ2-5; 13 positions agree with TRBD2. This CDR3 comprises 16 residues. Trimming removed 3 bases from V and 1 base from J; junction bases left unmatched: 2. The germline CDR1 and CDR2 sequences are MRHNA and SNTAGT. CDR3 residues: CASSEGTSGAQETQYF. For the CDR3, the DNA is TGTGCCAGCAGTGAGGGGACTAGCGGGGCCCAAGAGACCCAGTACTTC.

This clone turned up a few times. This chain joins TRBV2 and TRBJ1-1; 9 bases match TRBD1. The germline V gene encodes CDR1 SNHLY and CDR2 FYNNEI. There are 15 residues in the CDR3. The trim removed 6 bases at V and 5 bases at J, leaving 10 bases unmatched. CDR3 bases: TGTGCCAGCAGGATTGAGACAGGGGGAGAGACTGAAGCTTTCTTT. Translation: CASRIETGGETEAFF.

The gene calls are TRBV2 and TRBJ2-7; 10 bases are a match to TRBD2. Germline-derived CDR1 and CDR2 are SNHLY and FYNNEI. This CDR3 comprises 14 residues. The CDR3 loop reads CATMGTSEFYEQYF. The DNA for the CDR3 is TGTGCAACCATGGGGACTAGCGAATTCTACGAGCAGTACTTC.

The chain joins TRBV7-2 to TRBJ2-3, with TRBD2 identical over 9 bases. The CDR3 sequence is 17 residues long. The germline V gene encodes CDR1 SGHTA and CDR2 FQGNSA. The J segment lost 0 bases and the V segment lost 5 bases, leaving 9 bases of the junction unmatched. The CDR3 bases are TGTGCCAGCAGCCCCGGCTTGACTAGCGGTAGCACAGATACGCAGTATTTT. This sequence encodes CASSPGLTSGSTDTQYF.

The genes are TRBV18 and TRBJ2-7; D is ambiguous. Germline loops: CDR1 KGHSH, CDR2 LQKENI. The CDR3 spans 15 residues. The V gene lost 2 bases and the J gene lost 0 bases, with 11 bases spanning the gap. The CDR3 DNA sequence: TGTGCCAGCTCACCAGGGCAGCTGGACTCCTACGAGCAGTACTTC. Protein: CASSPGQLDSYEQYF.

V usage is TRBV11-2 and J usage is TRBJ2-5; TRBD2 aligns across 8 bases. Germline CDR1 is SGHAT and CDR2 is FQNNGV. The CDR3 is made up of 16 amino acids. Trimming removed 0 bases from V and 4 bases from J; junction bases left unmatched: 7. The CDR3 DNA is TGTGCCAGCAGCTTAGACTTGACGGGGGGGGCAGAGACCCAGTACTTC. This codes for CASSLDLTGGAETQYF.

This clone was recorded once. This sequence joins TRBV30 and TRBJ2-3, with 12 bases lining up with TRBD2. The germline V gene encodes CDR1 GTSNPN and CDR2 SVGIG (reference sequence). This CDR3 contains 16 residues. V shed 0 bases and J 4 bases; nucleotides not matched to a gene: 5. CDR3 in amino acids: CAWSVLAGGTPDTQYF. In nucleotides, the CDR3 is TGTGCCTGGAGTGTACTAGCGGGAGGAACGCCAGATACGCAGTATTTT.

This chain links TRBV7-9 with TRBJ2-1; the D is unclear. The CDR3 has 12 residues. V was shortened by 0 bases and J by 6 bases, with 3 bases between the two germline ends. Germline-derived CDR1 and CDR2 are SEHNR and FQNEAQ (reference sequence). For the CDR3, the DNA is TGTGCCAGCAGCTTAGCCTCCAATGAGCAGTTCTTC. Translation gives CASSLASNEQFF.

This chain joins TRBV18 and TRBJ2-1; D might be TRBD1 (5 bases). Germline V gene sequence: CDR1 KGHSH, CDR2 LQKENI. V was shortened by 6 bases and J by 5 bases, with 17 bases between the two germline ends. CDR3 length equals 15 residues. The CDR3 spells CASSVQDRTNNEQFF. Here the CDR3 DNA reads TGTGCCAGCTCCGTACAAGATAGGACAAACAATGAGCAGTTCTTC.

This clone was seen only a few times. The chain combines TRBV7-8 with TRBJ1-1, with D possibly matching TRBD1 (6 bases). Germline V gene data show CDR1 as SGHVS and CDR2 as FQNEAQ. This CDR3 region has 14 residues. V gave up 3 bases and J gave up 5 bases, with 13 bases separating them. In DNA, the CDR3 is TGTGCCAGCAGCTTGACACAGGGAAGAACTGAAGCTTTCTTT. Amino acids: CASSLTQGRTEAFF. The full variable domain, rest sourced from reference TRBV7-8 and TRBJ1-1, is GAGVSQSPRYKVAKRGQDVALRCDPISGHVSLFWYQQALGQGPEFLTYFQNEAQLDKSGLPSDRFFAERPEGSVSTLKIQRTQQEDSAVYLCASSLTQGRTEAFFGQGTRLTVV.

The rearrangement links TRBV5-1 to TRBJ2-5; TRBD2 agrees at 12 bases. CDR3 size: 14 residues. The germline CDR1 and CDR2 sequences are SGHRS and YFSETQ. V gave up 5 bases and J gave up 4 bases; unmatched junction bases: 3. CDR3 bases: TGCGCCAGCAGACCGGGACTAGCGGGAGAGACCCAGTACTTC. It yields the protein CASRPGLAGETQYF.

The V and J genes are TRBV9 and TRBJ1-5, with 7 bases matching TRBD1. The CDR3 sequence is 16 residues long. Trimming at V came to 4 bases and at J to 4 bases, leaving 11 bases not matched to a gene. From germline, CDR1 is SGDLS and CDR2 YYNGEE. DNA of the CDR3: TGTGCCAGCAGCCCAGGGGACAGTTGGCGGAATCAGCCCCAGCATTTT. As protein: CASSPGDSWRNQPQHF. The whole variable domain, filled in from reference TRBV9 and TRBJ1-5, reads DSGVTQTPKHLITATGQRVTLRCSPRSGDLSVYWYQQSLDQGLQFLIQYYNGEERAKGNILERFSAQQFPDLHSELNLSSLELGDSALYFCASSPGDSWRNQPQHFGDGTRLSIL.

This sequence joins TRBV19 and TRBJ2-7; TRBD1 matches at 7 bases. This CDR3 is 13 amino acids long. The V segment lost 4 bases and the J segment 1 base; nucleotides outside the gene matches: 1. The germline gives CDR1 LNHDA, CDR2 SQIVND (reference sequence). The CDR3 is CASSTTGSYEQYF. CDR3 DNA sequence: TGTGCCAGTAGTACGACAGGGTCCTACGAGCAGTACTTC.

There are a few counts of this clone. The chain is built from TRBV6-5 and TRBJ2-1; D perhaps matches TRBD1 (6 bases). The germline V gene has CDR1 MNHEY and CDR2 SVGAGI. This CDR3 region has 14 residues. The V gene lost 6 bases and the J gene lost 2 bases, with 11 bases spanning the gap. The CDR3 nucleotides read TGTGCCAGCAGGACAGGTTCCCCCTACAATGAGCAGTTCTTC. Its translation is CASRTGSPYNEQFF.

The rearrangement uses TRBV6-4 and TRBJ2-1, with TRBD2 matching 10 bases. Trimming removed 3 bases from V and 5 bases from J; junction bases left unmatched: 1. CDR3 size: 14 residues. Germline loops: CDR1 MRHNA, CDR2 SNTAGT. CDR3 nucleotide sequence: TGTGCCAGCAGTGAGGGACTAGCGAACAATGAGCAGTTCTTC. Translation gives CASSEGLANNEQFF.

The chain combines TRBV7-6 with TRBJ2-7, with 7 bases lining up with TRBD2. The V and J ends lost 0 bases and 4 bases, in that order; junction bases with no gene match: 6. The CDR3 is made up of 15 amino acids. The germline V gene encodes CDR1 SGHVS and CDR2 FNYEAQ. CDR3 sequence: CASSLALERGYEQYF. For the CDR3, the DNA is TGTGCCAGCAGCTTAGCCTTAGAGCGGGGTTACGAGCAGTACTTC.

V gene TRBV7-6 combines with J gene TRBJ2-1, with TRBD2 identical over 8 bases. In germline, CDR1 is SGHVS, CDR2 FNYEAQ. With V trimmed by 7 bases and J by 4 bases, 9 bases remained unmatched. The CDR3 spans 15 residues. DNA of the CDR3: TGTGCCAGCACATCAAGGGTAGCGGGGTACAATGAGCAGTTCTTC. This encodes CASTSRVAGYNEQFF.

In its sample, this clone was seen a few times. This chain uses TRBV5-1 with TRBJ2-3; 8 bases fit TRBD2. Germline trimming cut 0 bases from V and 2 bases from J; bases unmatched to any gene: 2. Germline V CDR1 and CDR2: SGHRS, YFSETQ. CDR3 size: 15 residues. The CDR3 DNA reads as TGCGCCAGCAGCTTGGCGACTAGCGACACAGATACGCAGTATTTT. This translates into CASSLATSDTDTQYF.